The T cell receptor (beta chain) under discussion was sequenced for a study of blood T cell repertoires in COVID-19. At the level of the study: Specimens from acute and convalescent COVID-19 originated in the United States, Italy and Spain. Sample material is recorded as cDNA or gDNA derived from T cells, B-cell-depleted T cells, or PBMCs.

In the original processing: Estimated nucleated cell counts came from reference gene primer amplification. Some clones are missing from TCRdb's copy, which holds only in-frame ones; the method was immunoSEQ multiplex PCR. That table supplies the V and J calls and clone size; D and trimming were determined from the DNA. The sample lists 110,000 to 150,000 clones, roughly 77% occurring once. Germline V gene sequence: CDR1 KGHDR, CDR2 SFDVKD. This CDR3 has 18 amino acids. V shed 0 bases, J shed 4 bases, and the junction held 9 bases outside the gene matches. The receptor's source is a man aged 55-75 years with acute or convalescent COVID-19. Sequenced input: peripheral blood. The rearrangement links TRBV24-1 to TRBJ2-3; 10 positions agree with TRBD1. CDR3 region: CATSDLQRQGATADTQYF. CDR3 nucleotides: TGTGCCACCAGTGATTTGCAGCGACAGGGGGCTACCGCAGATACGCAGTATTTT.